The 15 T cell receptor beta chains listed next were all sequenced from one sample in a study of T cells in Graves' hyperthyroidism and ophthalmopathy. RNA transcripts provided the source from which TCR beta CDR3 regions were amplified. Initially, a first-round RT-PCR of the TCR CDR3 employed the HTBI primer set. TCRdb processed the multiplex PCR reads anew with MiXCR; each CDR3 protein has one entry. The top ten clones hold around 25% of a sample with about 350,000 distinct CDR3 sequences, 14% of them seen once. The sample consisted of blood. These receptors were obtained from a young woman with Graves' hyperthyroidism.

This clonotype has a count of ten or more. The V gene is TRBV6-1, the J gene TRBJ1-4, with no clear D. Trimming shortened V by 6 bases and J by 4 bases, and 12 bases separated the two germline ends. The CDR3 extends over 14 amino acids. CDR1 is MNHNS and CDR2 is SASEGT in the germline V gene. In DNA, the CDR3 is TGTGCCAGCAGCATCGACACGGTTAATGAAAAACTGTTTTTT. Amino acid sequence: CASSIDTVNEKLFF.

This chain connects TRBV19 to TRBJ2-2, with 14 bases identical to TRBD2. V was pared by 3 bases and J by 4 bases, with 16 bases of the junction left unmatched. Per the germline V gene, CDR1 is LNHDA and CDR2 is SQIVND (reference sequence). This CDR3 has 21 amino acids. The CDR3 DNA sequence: TGTGCCAGTAGTATCTTCACAATGTCCGGGACTAGCGGGAGAGGCACCGGGGAGCTGTTTTTT. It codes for CASSIFTMSGTSGRGTGELFF.

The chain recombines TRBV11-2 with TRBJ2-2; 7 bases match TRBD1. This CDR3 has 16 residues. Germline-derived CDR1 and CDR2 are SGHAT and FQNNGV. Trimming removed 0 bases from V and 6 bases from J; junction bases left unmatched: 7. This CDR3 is CASSLEVQGFPGELFF. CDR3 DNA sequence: TGTGCCAGCAGCTTAGAGGTACAGGGGTTCCCCGGGGAGCTGTTTTTT.

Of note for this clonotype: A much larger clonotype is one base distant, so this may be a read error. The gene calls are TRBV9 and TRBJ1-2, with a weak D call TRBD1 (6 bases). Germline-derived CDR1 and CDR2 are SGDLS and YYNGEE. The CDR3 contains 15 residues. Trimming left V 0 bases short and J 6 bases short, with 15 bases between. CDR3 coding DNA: TGTGCCAGCAGCGTAGCCCCGGACAGTAGCCATGGCTACACCTTC. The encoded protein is CASSVAPDSSHGYTF.

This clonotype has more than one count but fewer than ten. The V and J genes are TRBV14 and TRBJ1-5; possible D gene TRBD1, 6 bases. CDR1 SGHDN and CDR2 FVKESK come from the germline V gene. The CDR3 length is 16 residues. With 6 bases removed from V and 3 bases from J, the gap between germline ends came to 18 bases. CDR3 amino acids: CASSRQATVNNQPQHF. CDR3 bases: TGTGCCAGCAGTCGACAGGCGACAGTAAACAATCAGCCCCAGCATTTT.

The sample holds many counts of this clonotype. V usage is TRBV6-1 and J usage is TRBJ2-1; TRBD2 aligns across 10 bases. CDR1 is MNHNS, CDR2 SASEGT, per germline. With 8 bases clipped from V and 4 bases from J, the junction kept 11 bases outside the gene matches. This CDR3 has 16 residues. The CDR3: CASRVSGRAKYNEQFF. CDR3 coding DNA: TGTGCCAGCCGGGTCAGCGGGAGGGCCAAGTACAATGAGCAGTTCTTC.

The CDR3 loop reads CASSPLGNVRTKLFF. Written as DNA, the CDR3 is TGTGCCAGCAGCCCTCTAGGGAACGTCAGGACTAAACTGTTTTTT. This rearrangement joins TRBV2 to TRBJ1-4; D uncertain. The germline gives CDR1 SNHLY, CDR2 FYNNEI. CDR3 length: 15 amino acids. Trimming took off 6 bases at V and 11 bases at J, with 22 bases between the two ends.

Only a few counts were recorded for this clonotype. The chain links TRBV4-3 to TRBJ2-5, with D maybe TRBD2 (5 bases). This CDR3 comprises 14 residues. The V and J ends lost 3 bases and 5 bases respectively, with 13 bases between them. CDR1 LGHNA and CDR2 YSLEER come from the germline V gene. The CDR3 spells CASSQRVGRETQYF. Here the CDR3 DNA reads TGCGCCAGCAGCCAGAGGGTAGGACGGGAGACCCAGTACTTC.

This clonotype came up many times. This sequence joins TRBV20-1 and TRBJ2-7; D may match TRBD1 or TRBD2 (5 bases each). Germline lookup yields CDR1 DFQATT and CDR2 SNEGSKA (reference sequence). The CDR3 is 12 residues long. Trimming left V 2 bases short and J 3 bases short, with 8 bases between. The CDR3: CSARRDRYEQYF. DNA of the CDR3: TGCAGTGCTAGAAGGGACCGCTACGAGCAGTACTTC.

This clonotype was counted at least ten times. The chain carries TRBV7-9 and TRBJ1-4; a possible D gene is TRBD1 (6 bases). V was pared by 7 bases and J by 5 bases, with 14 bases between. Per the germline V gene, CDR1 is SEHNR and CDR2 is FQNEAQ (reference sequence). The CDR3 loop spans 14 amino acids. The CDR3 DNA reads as TGTGCCAGCACCGCGGGGGCAGGAAATGAAAAACTGTTTTTT. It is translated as CASTAGAGNEKLFF.

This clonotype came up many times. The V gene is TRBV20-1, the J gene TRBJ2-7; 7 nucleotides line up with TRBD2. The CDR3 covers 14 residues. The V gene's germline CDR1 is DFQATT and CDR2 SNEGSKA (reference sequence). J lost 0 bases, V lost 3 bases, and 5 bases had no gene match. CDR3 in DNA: TGCAGTGCTAGTGGAGCGGGGAGCTCCTACGAGCAGTACTTC. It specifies CSASGAGSSYEQYF.

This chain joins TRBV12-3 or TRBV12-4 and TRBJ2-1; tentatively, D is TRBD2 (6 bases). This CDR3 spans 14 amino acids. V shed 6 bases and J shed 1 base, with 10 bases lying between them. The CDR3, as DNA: TGTGCCAGCAGCGCCGGGACTTCCTACAATGAGCAGTTCTTC. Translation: CASSAGTSYNEQFF.

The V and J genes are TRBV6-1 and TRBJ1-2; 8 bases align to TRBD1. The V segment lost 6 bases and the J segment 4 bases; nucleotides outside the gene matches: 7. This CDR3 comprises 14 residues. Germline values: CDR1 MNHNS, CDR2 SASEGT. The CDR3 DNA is TGTGCCAGCAGACTGACAGGGGAGAGCTATGGCTACACCTTC. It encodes CASRLTGESYGYTF.

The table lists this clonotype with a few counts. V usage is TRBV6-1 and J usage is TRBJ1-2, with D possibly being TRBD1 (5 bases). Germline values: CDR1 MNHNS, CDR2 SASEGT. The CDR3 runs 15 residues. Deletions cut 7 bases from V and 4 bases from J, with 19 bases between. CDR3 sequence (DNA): TGTGCCAGCACCCCAGGGACTCGGCTAGGCTATGGCTACACCTTC. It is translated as CASTPGTRLGYGYTF.

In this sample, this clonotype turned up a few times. The CDR3 is CASSLPPNEQYF. The CDR3, as DNA: TGTGCCAGCAGTTTACCCCCCAACGAGCAGTACTTC. The chain uses TRBV28 and TRBJ2-7; D remains ambiguous. The germline V and J ends were trimmed by 2 bases and 5 bases, with 7 bases remaining between them. Germline V lookup: CDR1 MDHEN, CDR2 SYDVKM. This CDR3 is 12 amino acids long. Complete variable domain (other parts from reference TRBV28 and TRBJ2-7): DVKVTQSSRYLVKRTGEKVFLECVQDMDHENMFWYRQDPGLGLRLIYFSYDVKMKEKGDIPEGYSVSREKKERFSLILESASTNQTSMYLCASSLPPNEQYFGPGTRLTVT.